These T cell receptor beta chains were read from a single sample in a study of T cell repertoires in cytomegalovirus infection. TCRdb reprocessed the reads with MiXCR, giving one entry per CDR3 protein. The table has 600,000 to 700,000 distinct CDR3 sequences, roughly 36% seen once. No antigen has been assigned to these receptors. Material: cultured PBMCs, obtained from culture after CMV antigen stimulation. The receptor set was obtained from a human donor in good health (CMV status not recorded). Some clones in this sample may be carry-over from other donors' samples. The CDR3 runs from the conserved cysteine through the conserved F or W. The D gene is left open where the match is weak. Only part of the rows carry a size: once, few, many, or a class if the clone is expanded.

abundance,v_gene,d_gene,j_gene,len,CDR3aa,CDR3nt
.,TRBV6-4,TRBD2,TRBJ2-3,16,CASSTGTSGVSDTQYF,TGTGCCAGCAGCACGGGGACTAGCGGGGTTTCAGATACGCAGTATTTT
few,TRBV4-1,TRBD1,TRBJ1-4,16,CASSPVEGQTNEKLFF,TGCGCCAGCAGCCCAGTGGAGGGACAGACGAATGAAAAACTGTTTTTT
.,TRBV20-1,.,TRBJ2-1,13,CSARDSANNEQFF,TGCAGTGCTAGAGATTCGGCGAACAATGAGCAGTTCTTC
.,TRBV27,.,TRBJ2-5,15,CASSPLRWGAETQYF,TGTGCCAGCAGTCCCCTTAGGTGGGGGGCCGAGACCCAGTACTTC
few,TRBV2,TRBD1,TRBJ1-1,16,CASRETWTGKNTEAFF,TGTGCCAGCAGAGAAACCTGGACAGGAAAAAACACTGAAGCTTTCTTT
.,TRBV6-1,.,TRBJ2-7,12,CASYPGVHEQYF,TGTGCCAGTTACCCCGGGGTCCACGAGCAGTACTTC
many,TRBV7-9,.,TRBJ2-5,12,CASSRYQETQYF,TGTGCCAGCAGCCGGTACCAAGAGACCCAGTACTTC
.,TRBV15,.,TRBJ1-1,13,CATSSRLGFEAFF,TGTGCCACCAGCTCCCGGTTGGGTTTTGAAGCTTTCTTT
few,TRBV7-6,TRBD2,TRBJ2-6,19,CASSSRGGGPTEGANVLTF,TGTGCCAGCAGCTCCCGGGGGGGCGGGCCCACGGAGGGGGCCAACGTCCTGACTTTC
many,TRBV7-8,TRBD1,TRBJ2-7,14,CASSLVGQLYEQYF,TGTGCCAGCAGCTTAGTGGGACAGCTTTACGAGCAGTACTTC
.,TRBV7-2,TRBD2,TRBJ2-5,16,CASSFASGRRGETQYF,TGTGCCAGCAGCTTTGCTAGCGGGAGAAGGGGAGAGACCCAGTACTTC
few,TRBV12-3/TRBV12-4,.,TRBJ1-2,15,CASNKMLGFNYGYTF,TGTGCCAGCAATAAGATGTTGGGTTTTAACTATGGCTACACCTTC
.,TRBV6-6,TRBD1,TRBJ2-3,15,CASSNPTGGTDTQYF,TGTGCCAGCAGTAACCCAACAGGGGGAACAGATACGCAGTATTTT
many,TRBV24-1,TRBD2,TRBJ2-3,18,CATSDFRTSGLSTDTQYF,TGTGCCACCAGTGATTTTCGGACTAGCGGGTTAAGCACAGATACGCAGTATTTT
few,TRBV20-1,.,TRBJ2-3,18,CSAIPIFGGKATTDTQYF,TGCAGTGCTATCCCGATCTTCGGCGGAAAGGCTACCACAGATACGCAGTATTTT
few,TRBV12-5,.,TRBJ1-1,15,CASGLVFQERTEAFF,TGTGCTAGTGGTTTGGTATTCCAGGAACGGACTGAAGCTTTCTTT
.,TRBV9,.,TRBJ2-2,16,CASSVDPSGTSGELFF,TGTGCCAGCAGCGTAGATCCCAGCGGCACTTCCGGGGAGCTGTTTTTT
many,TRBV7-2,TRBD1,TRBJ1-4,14,CASSEDRGDEKLFF,TGTGCCAGCAGCGAGGACAGGGGGGATGAAAAACTGTTTTTT
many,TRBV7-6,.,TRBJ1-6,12,CASSSPQTPLHF,TGTGCCAGCAGCTCTCCTCAAACACCCCTCCACTTT
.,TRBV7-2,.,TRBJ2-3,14,CASSLAGTHDTQYF,TGTGCCAGCAGCTTGGCCGGCACCCACGATACGCAGTATTTT
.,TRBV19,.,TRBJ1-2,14,CASSMSGGSYGYTF,TGTGCCAGTAGTATGTCAGGTGGATCCTATGGCTACACCTTC
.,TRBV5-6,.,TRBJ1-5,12,CASSLGVSEFHF,TGTGCCAGCAGCTTAGGGGTCTCGGAGTTCCATTTT
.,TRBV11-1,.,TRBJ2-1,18,CASSLAWGGLATRGEQFF,TGTGCCAGCAGCTTAGCGTGGGGAGGCCTCGCGACACGGGGGGAGCAGTTCTTC
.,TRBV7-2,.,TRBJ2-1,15,CASSFGSLSYNEQFF,TGTGCCAGCAGCTTCGGGTCTCTCTCCTACAATGAGCAGTTCTTC
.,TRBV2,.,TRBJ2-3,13,CASTGGLTDTQYF,TGTGCCAGCACAGGCGGGCTAACAGATACGCAGTATTTT
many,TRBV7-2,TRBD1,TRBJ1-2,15,CASSLGRQGNYGYTF,TGTGCCAGCAGCTTAGGGAGACAGGGCAACTATGGCTACACCTTC
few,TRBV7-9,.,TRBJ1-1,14,CASTPGGGHTEAFF,TGTGCCAGTACCCCCGGGGGGGGGCACACTGAAGCTTTCTTT
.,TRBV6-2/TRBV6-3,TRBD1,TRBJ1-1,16,CASSYETGTMNTEAFF,TGTGCCAGCAGTTACGAGACAGGGACGATGAACACTGAAGCTTTCTTT
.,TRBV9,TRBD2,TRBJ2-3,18,CASSPTSGLAGVTDTQYF,TGTGCCAGCAGCCCCACGTCGGGACTAGCGGGGGTCACAGATACGCAGTATTTT
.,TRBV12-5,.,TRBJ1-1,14,CASAPLGGNTEAFF,TGTGCTAGTGCCCCCCTGGGAGGGAACACTGAAGCTTTCTTT
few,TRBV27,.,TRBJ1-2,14,CASSYGRGAGGYTF,TGTGCCAGCAGTTACGGTCGGGGGGCGGGAGGCTACACCTTC
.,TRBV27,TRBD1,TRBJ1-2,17,CASSVIRDRGFMPGYTF,TGTGCCAGCAGTGTGATCCGGGACAGGGGTTTTATGCCTGGCTACACCTTC
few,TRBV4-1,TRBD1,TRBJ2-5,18,CASRHYFRRDRDQETQYF,TGCGCCAGCAGACATTATTTCCGCCGGGACAGGGATCAAGAGACCCAGTACTTC
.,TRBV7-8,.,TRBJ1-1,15,CASSSSWSRMTEAFF,TGTGCCAGCAGCTCCTCATGGAGTCGGATGACTGAAGCTTTCTTT
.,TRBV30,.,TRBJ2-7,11,CAWSVLSEQYF,TGTGCCTGGAGTGTACTAAGTGAGCAGTACTTC
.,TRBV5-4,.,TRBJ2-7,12,CASSVYGYEQYF,TGTGCCAGCAGCGTCTATGGGTACGAGCAGTACTTC
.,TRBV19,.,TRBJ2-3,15,CASSMAGRSTDTQYF,TGTGCCAGTAGTATGGCGGGCAGGAGCACAGATACGCAGTATTTT
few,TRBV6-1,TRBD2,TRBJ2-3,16,CASSSLGLAGGGTQYF,TGTGCCAGCAGTTCTTTAGGACTAGCGGGGGGGGGTACGCAGTATTTT
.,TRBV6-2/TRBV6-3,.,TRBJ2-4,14,CASRPPGAKNIQYF,TGTGCCAGCCGGCCCCCTGGAGCCAAAAACATTCAGTACTTC
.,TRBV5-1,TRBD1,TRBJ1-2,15,CASSIQGNADYGYTF,TGCGCCAGCAGCATACAGGGGAATGCCGACTATGGCTACACCTTC
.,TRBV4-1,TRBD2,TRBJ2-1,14,CARGGPGLVNEQFF,TGCGCCAGGGGGGGTCCGGGACTAGTCAATGAGCAGTTCTTC
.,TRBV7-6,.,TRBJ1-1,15,CASSLEVGRNTEAFF,TGTGCCAGCAGCTTAGAAGTCGGGAGGAACACTGAAGCTTTCTTT
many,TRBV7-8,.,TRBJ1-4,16,CASSQTETTTNEKLFF,TGTGCCAGCAGCCAAACGGAAACAACAACTAATGAAAAACTGTTTTTT
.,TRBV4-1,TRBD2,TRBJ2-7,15,CASSQEASGTWEQYF,TGCGCCAGCAGCCAAGAAGCTAGCGGGACGTGGGAGCAGTACTTC
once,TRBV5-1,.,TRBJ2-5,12,CASSSERETQYF,TGCGCCAGCAGCTCGGAGAGGGAGACCCAGTACTTC
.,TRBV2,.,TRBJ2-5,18,CASSEEVGGAGITKTQYF,TGTGCCAGCAGTGAAGAGGTCGGGGGAGCTGGGATAACGAAGACCCAGTACTTC
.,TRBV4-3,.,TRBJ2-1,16,CASSPNKPPSYNEQFF,TGCGCCAGCAGCCCAAATAAACCGCCATCCTACAATGAGCAGTTCTTC
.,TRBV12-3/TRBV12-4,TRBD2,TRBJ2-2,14,CASRLAPNTGELFF,TGTGCCAGCAGACTAGCGCCGAACACCGGGGAGCTGTTTTTT
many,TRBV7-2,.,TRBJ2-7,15,CASSRYRDGGYEQYF,TGTGCCAGCAGCAGATACCGGGACGGAGGCTACGAGCAGTACTTC
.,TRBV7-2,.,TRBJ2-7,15,CASSSGGASSYEQYF,TGTGCCAGCAGCTCCGGCGGGGCCAGCTCCTACGAGCAGTACTTC
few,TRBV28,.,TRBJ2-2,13,CASSLRVPGELFF,TGTGCCAGCAGTTTGCGTGTTCCCGGGGAGCTGTTTTTT
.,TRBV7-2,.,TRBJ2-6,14,CASSLEGRSNVLTF,TGTGCCAGCAGCTTAGAGGGCAGATCCAACGTCCTGACTTTC
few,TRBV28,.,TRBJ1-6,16,CASKMDGLPHNSPLHF,TGTGCCAGCAAAATGGACGGACTACCTCATAATTCACCCCTCCACTTT
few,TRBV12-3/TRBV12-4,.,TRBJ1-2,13,CASSPPAGYGYTF,TGTGCCAGCAGTCCACCGGCGGGCTATGGCTACACCTTC